This T cell receptor beta chain was sequenced in a study of beta chain features in type 1 diabetes. Notes on the study in general: An over-representation of cells with high TCR expression could result from cDNA sequencing.

This clone was seen a few times. Its antigen is unidentified. V lost 7 bases, J lost 8 bases, and 12 bases lay in between. In germline, CDR1 is SGHTA, CDR2 FQGNSA. The CDR3 loop spans 13 amino acids. Isolated RNA was reverse transcribed in full, so expressed TCRB transcripts were sequenced. Sequencing was performed with immunoSEQ multiplex PCR; in TCRdb, only in-frame clones are kept and a portion is missing. The repertoire holds around 450,000 clones, with about an eighth as singletons. The receptor was isolated from a woman in her late teens or twenties in good health. Sequenced sample: naive CD4+ T cells from blood. The chain is built from TRBV7-2 and TRBJ1-6; D remains ambiguous. The chain's CDR3 is CASNRKGYSPLHF. The CDR3 bases are TGTGCCAGCAACCGCAAAGGGTATTCACCCCTCCACTTT.